A selection of T cell receptor beta chains follows, all from one sample in a study of blood T cell repertoires in COVID-19. Clones were sequenced by immunoSEQ multiplex PCR, and TCRdb holds only the in-frame ones, with some missing. The sample holds a few hundred thousand clones, approximately 87% seen once. The sequenced sample was peripheral blood. These receptors came from a man between 60 and 75 years old who had recovered from COVID-19. Both conserved end residues are part of each CDR3. A D gene is named only where the DNA matches it firmly. For some rows the clone size is stated as once, few or many, or as a class when expanded; others skip it.

.	once	TRBV19	TRBJ1-5	CASSPPGGAKPQHF	TGTGCCAGTAGTCCCCCGGGGGGGGCTAAGCCCCAGCATTTT
TRBD1	.	TRBV6-5	TRBJ2-7	CASSSGTEYEQYF	TGTGCCAGCAGTTCCGGGACAGAGTACGAGCAGTACTTC
.	.	TRBV7-9	TRBJ2-1	CASSLDAGGRREFF	TGTGCCAGCAGCTTAGACGCAGGAGGCCGAAGGGAGTTCTTC
TRBD2	.	TRBV7-3	TRBJ2-1	CASSSPGGSGTYNEQFF	TGTGCCAGCAGCTCCCCCGGGGGTAGCGGGACTTACAATGAGCAGTTCTTC
TRBD2	.	TRBV24-1	TRBJ2-2	CATSDWRGGPTGELFF	TGTGCCACCAGTGATTGGCGGGGGGGGCCCACCGGGGAGCTGTTTTTT
TRBD1	.	TRBV11-1	TRBJ1-2	CASSLGTEINYGYTF	TGTGCCAGCAGCTTGGGGACAGAAATTAACTATGGCTACACCTTC
TRBD1	.	TRBV30	TRBJ1-4	CAFSDRAAGKLFF	TGTGCCTTCTCCGACAGGGCGGCGGGAAAACTGTTTTTT
TRBD2	.	TRBV5-1	TRBJ2-1	CASSFTGLGYNEQFF	TGCGCCAGCAGCTTCACCGGACTAGGCTACAATGAGCAGTTCTTC
TRBD2	.	TRBV3-1/TRBV3-2	TRBJ2-7	CASSQGGLAGGPTYEQYF	TGTGCCAGCAGCCAAGGTGGACTAGCGGGAGGGCCAACCTACGAGCAGTACTTC
.	.	TRBV5-1	TRBJ1-3	CASSPSRVGNTIYF	TGCGCCAGCAGCCCGTCGAGGGTTGGAAACACCATATATTTT
TRBD1	.	TRBV5-4	TRBJ2-6	CASTGNRGLTGANVLTF	TGTGCCAGCACCGGGAACAGGGGGCTTACGGGGGCCAACGTCCTGACTTTC
TRBD1	.	TRBV5-1	TRBJ1-1	CASTLVGQGTSEAFF	TGCGCCAGCACCTTGGTGGGACAGGGGACCTCTGAAGCTTTCTTT
.	few	TRBV5-1	TRBJ2-2	CASSAVGGVTGELFF	TGCGCCAGCAGCGCCGTGGGCGGGGTAACCGGGGAGCTGTTTTTT
TRBD2	.	TRBV5-8	TRBJ2-1	CASSLLGRSYNEQFF	TGTGCCAGCAGCTTACTCGGGAGGTCCTACAATGAGCAGTTCTTC
.	.	TRBV28	TRBJ2-3	CASGLPGDTDTQYF	TGTGCCAGCGGTCTTCCGGGGGACACAGATACGCAGTATTTT
TRBD1	.	TRBV27	TRBJ1-1	CASLRTGDVRTEAFF	TGTGCCAGCTTACGGACAGGGGATGTGAGGACTGAAGCTTTCTTT
.	.	TRBV28	TRBJ1-4	CASGLSATNEKLFF	TGTGCCAGCGGGTTATCAGCAACTAATGAAAAACTGTTTTTT
.	.	TRBV3-1/TRBV3-2	TRBJ1-1	CASSQDRGRETEAFF	TGTGCCAGCAGCCAAGATCGCGGGAGGGAAACTGAAGCTTTCTTT
.	.	TRBV2	TRBJ2-7	CASSERYEQYF	TGTGCCAGCAGTGAGAGATACGAGCAGTACTTC
TRBD1	few	TRBV5-6	TRBJ1-2	CASSPLRGGFDGYTF	TGTGCCAGCAGCCCCCTACGAGGGGGCTTCGATGGCTACACCTTC
.	.	TRBV9	TRBJ1-1	CASSQDTLNTEAFF	TGTGCCAGCAGCCAAGACACGTTGAACACTGAAGCTTTCTTT
TRBD1	.	TRBV5-1	TRBJ1-2	CASSSGQGAPGYGYTF	TGCGCCAGCAGCTCGGGACAGGGCGCCCCTGGCTATGGCTACACCTTC
.	.	TRBV11-3	TRBJ2-3	CASSQGLGTDTQYF	TGTGCCAGCAGTCAGGGGTTAGGCACAGATACGCAGTATTTT
TRBD1	.	TRBV29-1	TRBJ2-2	CSAPTGGSSGELFF	TGCAGCGCTCCGACAGGGGGCTCTTCCGGGGAGCTGTTTTTT
TRBD1	.	TRBV9	TRBJ1-5	CASSLSGDRGQPQHF	TGTGCCAGCAGCTTGAGTGGGGACAGGGGGCAGCCCCAGCATTTT
.	.	TRBV29-1	TRBJ2-3	CSVAPQGSLYF	TGCAGCGTTGCCCCGCAGGGTAGCTTATATTTT
TRBD1	.	TRBV5-4	TRBJ2-1	CASSLVGTADNEQFF	TGTGCCAGCAGCTTGGTGGGGACAGCTGACAATGAGCAGTTCTTC
.	.	TRBV18	TRBJ1-4	CASSTRQAQGEKLFF	TGTGCCAGCTCAACGAGACAGGCCCAGGGGGAAAAACTGTTTTTT
.	.	TRBV28	TRBJ1-1	CASSFTVLAGNTEAFF	TGTGCCAGCAGTTTTACAGTACTCGCGGGGAACACTGAAGCTTTCTTT
TRBD2	.	TRBV5-1	TRBJ2-7	CASSPSGLAGGDEQYF	TGCGCCAGCAGCCCCTCGGGACTAGCGGGAGGAGACGAGCAGTACTTC
.	.	TRBV19	TRBJ2-2	CASSPAGSAGTGELFF	TGTGCCAGTAGTCCGGCAGGTTCGGCGGGGACCGGGGAGCTGTTTTTT
.	.	TRBV10-3	TRBJ1-1	CAISELVNTEAFF	TGTGCCATCAGTGAGTTAGTGAACACTGAAGCTTTCTTT
.	.	TRBV7-2	TRBJ2-7	CASSLAGGSAYEQYF	TGTGCCAGCAGCTTAGCCGGGGGATCTGCGTACGAGCAGTACTTC
.	.	TRBV7-9	TRBJ1-2	CASSSFGTKDYGYTF	TGTGCCAGCAGCTCTTTTGGGACAAAAGACTATGGCTACACCTTC
TRBD1	.	TRBV11-2	TRBJ1-6	CASSLGYRGINSPLHF	TGTGCCAGCAGCTTAGGGTACAGGGGAATTAATTCACCCCTCCACTTT
.	.	TRBV27	TRBJ2-5	CATQPPGAGQETQYF	TGTGCCACCCAGCCCCCAGGGGCAGGCCAAGAGACCCAGTACTTC
.	.	TRBV5-4	TRBJ2-5	CASSPDSRRHLQETQYF	TGTGCCAGCAGCCCCGATAGCCGACGCCATCTCCAAGAGACCCAGTACTTC
.	.	TRBV6-2/TRBV6-3	TRBJ2-1	CASSRLDFQQFF	TGTGCCAGCAGCCGACTAGATTTTCAGCAGTTCTTC
.	.	TRBV2	TRBJ1-5	CASGREGQPQHF	TGTGCCAGCGGACGGGAGGGTCAGCCCCAGCATTTT
TRBD2	few	TRBV7-8	TRBJ2-1	CASRAGRLAGPFSYNEQFF	TGTGCCAGCAGAGCCGGGAGACTAGCGGGCCCTTTCTCCTACAATGAGCAGTTCTTC
.	.	TRBV6-5	TRBJ2-2	CATRGANTGELFF	TGTGCCACCAGGGGGGCCAACACCGGGGAGCTGTTTTTT
.	.	TRBV18	TRBJ2-3	CASSPGGDTQYF	TGTGCCAGCTCACCGGGAGGAGATACGCAGTATTTT
.	.	TRBV11-2	TRBJ1-3	CASSSGNTIYF	TGTGCCAGCAGCAGCGGAAACACCATATATTTT
TRBD2	.	TRBV4-2	TRBJ2-1	CVSSQEREPNEQFF	TGTGTCAGCAGCCAAGAGCGGGAGCCGAATGAGCAGTTCTTC
TRBD1	.	TRBV7-9	TRBJ2-6	CASSPAQGAGWANVLTF	TGTGCCAGCAGCCCGGCCCAGGGGGCTGGTTGGGCCAACGTCCTGACTTTC
.	.	TRBV20-1	TRBJ1-1	CSPDREAFF	TGCAGTCCGGACAGAGAAGCTTTCTTT
.	.	TRBV7-9	TRBJ1-1	CASSFQGTGNTEAFF	TGTGCCAGCAGCTTCCAGGGGACGGGGAACACTGAAGCTTTCTTT
TRBD2	once	TRBV12-5	TRBJ2-7	CATRTSGTYEQYF	TGTGCCACCAGGACTAGCGGGACCTACGAGCAGTACTTC
TRBD2	.	TRBV6-4	TRBJ2-1	CASSVAGGYGEQFF	TGTGCCAGCAGTGTGGCGGGAGGGTATGGTGAGCAGTTCTTC